The 6 T cell receptor beta chains listed next were all sequenced from one sample in a study of siplizumab effects on memory and regulatory T cells. Data came from immunoSEQ multiplex PCR; TCRdb stores just in-frame clones and leaves some out. The sample yields over 10,000 clones, around 46% seen once. For these receptors, no antigen is known. Coculturing was carried out on the mixed lymphocyte reaction cells. It lasted 6 to 7 days and was done at 37°C. The sequencing sample was made of CFSE-low (dividing) CD8+ T cells sorted from an allogeneic mixed lymphocyte reaction. These receptors came from a human donor in good health; the cells came from an allogeneic mixed lymphocyte reaction. Some clones in this sample may be carry-over from other donors' samples.

V gene TRBV6-5 combines with J gene TRBJ1-1, with a tentative D call TRBD1 (6 bases). Looked up from germline, CDR1 is MNHEY and CDR2 is SVGAGI. The CDR3 covers 15 residues. V lost 1 base, J lost 8 bases, and 17 bases lay in between. CDR3 region: CASSYYGGAGGEAFF. The CDR3 nucleotides are TGTGCCAGCAGTTACTACGGGGGGGCCGGCGGAGAAGCTTTCTTT.

V is TRBV2 and J is TRBJ2-7; D may correspond to TRBD1 or TRBD2 (5 bases each). V was pared by 4 bases and J by 3 bases, with 16 bases between. The CDR3 runs to 15 residues. Germline CDR1 SNHLY, CDR2 FYNNEI. This CDR3 reads CASSGGTVIDYEQYF. The CDR3 DNA sequence: TGTGCCAGCAGTGGGGGGACCGTAATAGACTACGAGCAGTACTTC.

This clone has a handful of counts. This chain links TRBV19 with TRBJ2-7; D is undetermined. Per germline, CDR1 LNHDA and CDR2 SQIVND (reference sequence). The CDR3 is 15 residues long. Deletions cut 6 bases from V and 2 bases from J, with 17 bases between. The CDR3 loop is CASSSGPSVAYEQYF. The CDR3 nucleotides read TGTGCCAGTAGCTCCGGGCCATCGGTGGCCTACGAGCAGTACTTC.

The rearrangement links TRBV4-1 to TRBJ2-7; either TRBD1 or TRBD2 may supply D (5 bases each). The CDR3 spans 13 residues. Trimming took 1 base from V and 3 from J, leaving 7 bases between them. CDR1 MGHRA and CDR2 YSYEKL come from the germline V gene. CDR3 bases: TGCGCCAGCAGCCAAGGGGACCGCTACGAGCAGTACTTC. The encoded protein is CASSQGDRYEQYF.

This clone was detected a few times. This chain connects TRBV4-1 to TRBJ2-1, with TRBD1 as a possible D gene (5 bases). Germline lookup yields CDR1 MGHRA and CDR2 YSYEKL. Between the trimmed V and J ends, which lost 5 bases and 6 bases, there was a span of 17 bases. The CDR3 contains 15 residues. CDR3 DNA sequence: TGCGCCAGCAGCGTCCGACAGACGTACTCCAATGAGCAGTTCTTC. Its protein product is CASSVRQTYSNEQFF.

There are a few counts of this clone. This CDR3 is CASSYLERNQPQHF. CDR3 DNA: TGTGCCAGCAGTTACTTGGAAAGGAATCAGCCCCAGCATTTT. The chain links TRBV6-5 to TRBJ1-5; D not certain. CDR1 and CDR2 from the germline V gene are MNHEY and SVGAGI. The CDR3 length is 14 residues. V gave up 1 base and J gave up 4 bases, with 8 bases separating them.